This T cell receptor (beta chain) stems from a study of blood T cell repertoires in COVID-19. Study-wide background: The United States, Italy and Spain provided the acute and convalescent COVID-19 samples. T cells, B-cell-depleted T cells, or PBMCs supplied cDNA or gDNA.

Original processing methods: Amplification of reference gene primers was used by the study to estimate nucleated cell counts. The table came from immunoSEQ multiplex PCR; TCRdb's copy has only in-frame clones and leaves some out. V, J and clone size are taken as reported in that table, and D and trimming were inferred from the DNA itself. Counted here are approximately 120,000 clones, approximately 85% occurring once; the ten biggest clones make up 3.5% to 5%. Sequencing input: peripheral blood. This clonotype was obtained from a human donor in a cohort sampled during active COVID-19.

The CDR3 loop is CASSRSLAGGPDGELFF. DNA of the CDR3: TGTGCCAGCAGCAGGTCGCTAGCGGGAGGGCCCGACGGGGAGCTGTTTTTT. This chain uses TRBV6-4 with TRBJ2-2; 12 nucleotides match TRBD2. The CDR3 loop spans 17 amino acids. CDR1 MRHNA and CDR2 SNTAGT come from the germline V gene. Losses at the gene ends were 6 bases for V and 7 bases for J; bases not matched to a gene: 12.